This T cell receptor beta chain was identified during a study of T-cell memory formation after mild COVID-19. In the study overall: In these data, TCR clusters were largely donor specific. Overall study findings and caveats: Contracting CD8+ clones were enriched in EMRA, CD4+ mainly in CM and EM.

This clonotype was recorded many times. Antigen unknown. TCRdb used MiXCR to reprocess the 5' RACE reads, holding one entry per CDR3 protein. This repertoire shows more than 110,000 distinct CDR3 sequences, 14% to 15% found once; its top ten account for under 30%. With V trimmed by 6 bases and J by 4 bases, 6 bases remained unmatched. The CDR3 sequence is 14 residues long. The V gene's germline CDR1 is SGHDN and CDR2 FVKESK. Sequenced sample: PBMCs or a T cell subset sorted from them (not recorded which). The clonotype was recovered from an adult woman who had mild COVID-19 (a few samples of this study predate the infection). Cell type and time point are not known. V usage is TRBV14 and J usage is TRBJ1-1; 9 bases are shared with TRBD1. CDR3 sequence: CASRPGTGSTEAFF. In nucleotides, the CDR3 is TGTGCCAGCAGGCCCGGGACAGGGAGCACTGAAGCTTTCTTT.